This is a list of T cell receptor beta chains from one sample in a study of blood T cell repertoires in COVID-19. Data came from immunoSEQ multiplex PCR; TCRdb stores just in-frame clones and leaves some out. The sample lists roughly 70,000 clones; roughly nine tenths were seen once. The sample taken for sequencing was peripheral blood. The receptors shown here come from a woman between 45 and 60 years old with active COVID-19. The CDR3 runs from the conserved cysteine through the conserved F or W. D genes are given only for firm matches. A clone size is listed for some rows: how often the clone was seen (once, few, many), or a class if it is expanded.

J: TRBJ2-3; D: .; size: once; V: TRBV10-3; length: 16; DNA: TGTGCCATCAGTGAGTTCCTACCGGGGAGCACAGATACGCAGTATTTT; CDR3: CAISEFLPGSTDTQYF
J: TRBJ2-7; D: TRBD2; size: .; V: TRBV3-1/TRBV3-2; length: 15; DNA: TGTGCCAGCAGCCACACTAGCGGGAGCTCAAACGAGCAGTACTTC; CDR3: CASSHTSGSSNEQYF
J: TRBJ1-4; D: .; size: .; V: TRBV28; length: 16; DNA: TGTGCCAGCAGTTCTCAATGGTCCCAGGCCGCCGAAAAACTGTTTTTT; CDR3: CASSSQWSQAAEKLFF
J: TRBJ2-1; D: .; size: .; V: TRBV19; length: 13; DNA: TGTGCCAGTAGTACAACCAGGGGCAATGAGCAGTTCTTC; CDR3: CASSTTRGNEQFF
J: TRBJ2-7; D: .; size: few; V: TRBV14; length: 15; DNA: TGTGCCAGCAGCCAAGTATCCGGACAGTCCTACGAGCAGTACTTC; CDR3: CASSQVSGQSYEQYF
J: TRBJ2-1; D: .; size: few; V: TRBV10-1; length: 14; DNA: TGCGCCAGCAGTGCTCCGGGTTCTTACAATGAGCAGTTCTTC; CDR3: CASSAPGSYNEQFF
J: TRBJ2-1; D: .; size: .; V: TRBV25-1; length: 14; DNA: TGTGCCAGCGGGCAGGTCGGAGGTGTGAATGAGCAGTTCTTC; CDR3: CASGQVGGVNEQFF
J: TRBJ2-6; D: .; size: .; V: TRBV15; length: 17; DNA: TGTGCCACCAGCAGAGATAGGGGCCCCTCTGGGGCCAACGTCCTGACTTTC; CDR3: CATSRDRGPSGANVLTF
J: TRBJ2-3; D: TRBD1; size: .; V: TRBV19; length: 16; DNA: TGTGCCAGTAGTATAACCGGGACAGGGATCACAGATACGCAGTATTTT; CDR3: CASSITGTGITDTQYF
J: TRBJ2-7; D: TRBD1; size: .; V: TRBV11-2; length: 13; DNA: TGTGCCAGCGCACAGGGGGCAGTCTACGAGCAGTACTTC; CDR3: CASAQGAVYEQYF
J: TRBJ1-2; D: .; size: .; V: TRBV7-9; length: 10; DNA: TGTGCCAGCAGCGAGGTTGGCTACACCTTC; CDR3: CASSEVGYTF
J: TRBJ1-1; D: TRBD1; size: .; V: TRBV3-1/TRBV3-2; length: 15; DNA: TGTGCCAGCAGGAAAACGGGACAGCAAAACACTGAAGCTTTCTTT; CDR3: CASRKTGQQNTEAFF
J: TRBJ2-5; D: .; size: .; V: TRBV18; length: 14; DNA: TGTGCCAGCTCACCACGGGACTCCCAAGAGACCCAGTACTTC; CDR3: CASSPRDSQETQYF
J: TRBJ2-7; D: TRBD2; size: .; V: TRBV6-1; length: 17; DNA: TGTGCCAGCAGTGAAGCGTTCGGGACTAGCCTGTCCTACGAGCAGTACTTC; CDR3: CASSEAFGTSLSYEQYF
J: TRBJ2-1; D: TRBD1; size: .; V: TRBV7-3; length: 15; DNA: TGTGCCAGCAGCCGCCGGGACAGGGTGTACAATGAGCAGTTCTTC; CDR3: CASSRRDRVYNEQFF
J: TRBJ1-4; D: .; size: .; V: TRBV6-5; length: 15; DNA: TGTGCCAGCAGACCCGACAGAGCAACTAATGAAAAACTGTTTTTT; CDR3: CASRPDRATNEKLFF
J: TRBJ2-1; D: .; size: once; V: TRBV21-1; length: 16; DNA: TGTGCCAGCAGCAAAATGGGTGCTCATGGCGAGGCTGAGCAGTTCTTC; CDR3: CASSKMGAHGEAEQFF
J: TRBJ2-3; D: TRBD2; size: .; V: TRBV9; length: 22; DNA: TGTGCCAGCAGCGGACACCCCGGGACTAGCGGGACCCGAGTCTCCCGCACAGATACGCAGTATTTT; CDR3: CASSGHPGTSGTRVSRTDTQYF